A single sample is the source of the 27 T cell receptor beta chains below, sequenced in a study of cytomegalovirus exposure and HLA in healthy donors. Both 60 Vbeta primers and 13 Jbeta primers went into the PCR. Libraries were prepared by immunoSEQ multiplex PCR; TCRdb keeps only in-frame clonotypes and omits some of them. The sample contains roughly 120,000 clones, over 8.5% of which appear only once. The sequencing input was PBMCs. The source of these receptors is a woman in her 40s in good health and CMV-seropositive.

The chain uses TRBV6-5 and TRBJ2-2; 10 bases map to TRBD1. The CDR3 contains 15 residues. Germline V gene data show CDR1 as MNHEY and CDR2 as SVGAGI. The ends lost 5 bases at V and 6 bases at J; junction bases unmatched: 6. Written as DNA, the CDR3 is TGTGCCAGCAGTACGGGACAGGGGAGACCCGGGGAGCTGTTTTTT. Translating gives CASSTGQGRPGELFF.

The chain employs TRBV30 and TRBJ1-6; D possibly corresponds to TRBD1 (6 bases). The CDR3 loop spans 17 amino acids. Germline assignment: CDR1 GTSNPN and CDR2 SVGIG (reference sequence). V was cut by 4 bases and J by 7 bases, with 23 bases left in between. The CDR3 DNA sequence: TGTGCCTGGATGGACAGCCCCCACCTAAGAGGGAATTCACCCCTCCACTTT. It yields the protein CAWMDSPHLRGNSPLHF. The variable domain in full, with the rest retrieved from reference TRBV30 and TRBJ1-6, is SQTIHQWPATLVQPVGSPLSLECTVEGTSNPNLYWYRQAAGRGLQLLFYSVGIGQISSEVPQNLSASRPQDRQFILSSKKLLLSDSGFYLCAWMDSPHLRGNSPLHFGNGTRLTVT.

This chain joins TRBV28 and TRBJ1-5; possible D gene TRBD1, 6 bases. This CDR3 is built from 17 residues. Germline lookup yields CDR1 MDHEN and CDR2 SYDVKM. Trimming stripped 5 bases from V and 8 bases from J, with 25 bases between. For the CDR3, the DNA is TGTGCCAGCAGTCCCTACAGGGTGGGACCGAACGGGGAGCCCCAGCATTTT. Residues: CASSPYRVGPNGEPQHF.

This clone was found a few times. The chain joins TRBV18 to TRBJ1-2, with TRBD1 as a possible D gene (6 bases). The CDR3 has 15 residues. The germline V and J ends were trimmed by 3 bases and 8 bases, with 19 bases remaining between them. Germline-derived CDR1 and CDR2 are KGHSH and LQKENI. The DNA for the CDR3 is TGTGCCAGCTCACCCCGAATAGGGGGGGCGCACGGCTACACCTTC. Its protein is CASSPRIGGAHGYTF.

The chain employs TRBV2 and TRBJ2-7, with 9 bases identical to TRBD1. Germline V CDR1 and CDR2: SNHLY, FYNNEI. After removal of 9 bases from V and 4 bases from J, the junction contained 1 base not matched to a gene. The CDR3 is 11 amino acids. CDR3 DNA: TGTGCCAGTGGACAGGGGTACGAGCAGTACTTC. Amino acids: CASGQGYEQYF.

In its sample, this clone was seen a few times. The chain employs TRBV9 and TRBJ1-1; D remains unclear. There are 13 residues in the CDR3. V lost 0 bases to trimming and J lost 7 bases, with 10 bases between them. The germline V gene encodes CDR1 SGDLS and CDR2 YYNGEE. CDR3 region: CASSVASGDEAFF. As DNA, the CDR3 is TGTGCCAGCAGCGTAGCTTCGGGAGATGAAGCTTTCTTT.

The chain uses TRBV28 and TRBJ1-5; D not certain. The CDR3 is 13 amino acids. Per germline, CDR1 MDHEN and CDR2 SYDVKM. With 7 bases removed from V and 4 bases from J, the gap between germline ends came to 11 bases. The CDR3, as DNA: TGTGCCAGCAAATCTTTCTTTAATCAGCCCCAGCATTTT. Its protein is CASKSFFNQPQHF.

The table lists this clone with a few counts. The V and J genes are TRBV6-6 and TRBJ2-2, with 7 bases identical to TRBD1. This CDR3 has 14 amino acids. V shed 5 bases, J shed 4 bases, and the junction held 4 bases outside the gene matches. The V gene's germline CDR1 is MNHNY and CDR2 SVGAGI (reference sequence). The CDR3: CASSGTALTGELFF. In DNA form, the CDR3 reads TGTGCCAGCAGTGGGACAGCGCTCACCGGGGAGCTGTTTTTT.

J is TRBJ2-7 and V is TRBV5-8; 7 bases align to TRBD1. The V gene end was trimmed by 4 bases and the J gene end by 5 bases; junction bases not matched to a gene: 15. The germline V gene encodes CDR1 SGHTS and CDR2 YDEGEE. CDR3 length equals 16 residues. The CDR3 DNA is TGTGCCAGCAGCCCTGACAGGGCCCAAAGTTTGAACGAGCAGTACTTC. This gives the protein CASSPDRAQSLNEQYF.

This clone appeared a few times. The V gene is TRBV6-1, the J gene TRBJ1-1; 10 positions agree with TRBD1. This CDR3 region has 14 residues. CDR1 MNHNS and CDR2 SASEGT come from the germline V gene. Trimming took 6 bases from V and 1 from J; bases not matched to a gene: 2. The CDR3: CASRRDRGNTEAFF. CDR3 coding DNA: TGTGCCAGCAGACGGGACAGGGGGAACACTGAAGCTTTCTTT.

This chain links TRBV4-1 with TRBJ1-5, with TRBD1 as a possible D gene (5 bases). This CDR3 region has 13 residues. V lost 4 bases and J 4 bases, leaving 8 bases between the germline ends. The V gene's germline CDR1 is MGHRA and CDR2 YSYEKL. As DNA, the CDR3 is TGCGCCAGCAGCCCCGACAGAAATCAGCCCCAGCATTTT. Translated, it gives CASSPDRNQPQHF.

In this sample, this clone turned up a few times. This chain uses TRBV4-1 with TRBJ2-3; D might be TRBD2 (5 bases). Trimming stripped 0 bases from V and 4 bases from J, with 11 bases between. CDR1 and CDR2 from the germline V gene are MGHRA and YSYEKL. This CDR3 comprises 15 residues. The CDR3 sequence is CASSQELARADTQYF. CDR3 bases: TGCGCCAGCAGCCAAGAGCTAGCTAGGGCAGATACGCAGTATTTT.

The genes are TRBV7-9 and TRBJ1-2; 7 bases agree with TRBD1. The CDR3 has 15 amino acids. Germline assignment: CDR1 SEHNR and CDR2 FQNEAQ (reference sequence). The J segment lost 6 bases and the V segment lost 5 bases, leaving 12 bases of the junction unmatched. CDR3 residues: CASSPWDRNLDGYTF. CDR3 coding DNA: TGTGCCAGCAGCCCCTGGGACAGAAATTTGGATGGCTACACCTTC.

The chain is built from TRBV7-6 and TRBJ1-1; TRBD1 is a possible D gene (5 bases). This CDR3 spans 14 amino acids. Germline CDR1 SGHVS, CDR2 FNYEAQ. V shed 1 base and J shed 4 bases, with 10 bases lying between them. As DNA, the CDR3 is TGTGCCAGCAGCTTAGGGGGGGACTCCACTGAAGCTTTCTTT. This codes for CASSLGGDSTEAFF.

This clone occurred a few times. The CDR3 DNA is TGTGCCAGCCGTCCCTCAGGGATGAACACTGAAGCTTTCTTT. This translates into CASRPSGMNTEAFF. V is TRBV25-1 and J is TRBJ1-1, with D possibly being TRBD1 (5 bases). Trimming removed 8 bases at V and 0 bases at J, with 13 bases between. The CDR3 is made up of 14 amino acids. CDR1 and CDR2 (germline): MGHDK, SYGVNS. The variable domain in full, completed from reference TRBV25-1 and TRBJ1-1, reads EADIYQTPRYLVIGTGKKITLECSQTMGHDKMYWYQQDPGMELHLIHYSYGVNSTEKGDLSSESTVSRIRTEHFPLTLESARPSHTSQYLCASRPSGMNTEAFFGQGTRLTVV.

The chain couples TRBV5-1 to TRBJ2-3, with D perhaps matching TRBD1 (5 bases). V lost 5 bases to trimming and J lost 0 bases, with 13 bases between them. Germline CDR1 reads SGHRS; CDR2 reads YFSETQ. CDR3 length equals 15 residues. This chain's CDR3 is CASSAEQVSTDTQYF. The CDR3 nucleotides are TGCGCCAGCAGTGCGGAACAGGTTAGCACAGATACGCAGTATTTT.

The CDR3 loop is CSVVVVGQFF. The CDR3 coding sequence is TGCAGCGTTGTGGTAGTCGGGCAGTTCTTC. The chain combines TRBV29-1 with TRBJ2-1; D remains ambiguous. CDR3 length: 10 amino acids. V dropped 4 bases and J dropped 12 bases, with 10 bases sitting between them. CDR1 and CDR2 (germline): SQVTM, ANQGSEA.

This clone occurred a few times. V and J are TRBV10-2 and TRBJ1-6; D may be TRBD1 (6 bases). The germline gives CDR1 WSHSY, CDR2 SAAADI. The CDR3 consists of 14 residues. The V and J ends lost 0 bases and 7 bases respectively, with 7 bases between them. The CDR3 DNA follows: TGCGCCAGCAGTGAGTCGAGGGGGAATTCACCCCTCCACTTT. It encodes CASSESRGNSPLHF.

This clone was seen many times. The CDR3 spells CASSVSYGVRAFF. CDR3 in DNA: TGTGCCAGCAGTGTCTCATACGGGGTCCGAGCTTTCTTT. This rearrangement joins TRBV2 to TRBJ1-1; D is uncertain. CDR1 SNHLY and CDR2 FYNNEI come from the germline V gene. V was pared by 4 bases and J by 10 bases, with 16 bases between. This CDR3 has 13 residues.

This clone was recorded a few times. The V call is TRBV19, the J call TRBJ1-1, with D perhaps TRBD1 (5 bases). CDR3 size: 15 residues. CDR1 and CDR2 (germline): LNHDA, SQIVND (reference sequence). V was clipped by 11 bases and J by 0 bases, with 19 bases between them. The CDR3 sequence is CACRMSGVLNTEAFF. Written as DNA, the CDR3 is TGTGCCTGCCGTATGTCGGGGGTATTGAACACTGAAGCTTTCTTT.

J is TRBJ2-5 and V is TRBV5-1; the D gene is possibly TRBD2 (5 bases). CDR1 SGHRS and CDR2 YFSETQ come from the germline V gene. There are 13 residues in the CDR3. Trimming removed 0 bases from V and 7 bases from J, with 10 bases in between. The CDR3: CASSLEWRTTQYF. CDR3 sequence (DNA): TGCGCCAGCAGCTTGGAGTGGAGGACGACCCAGTACTTC.

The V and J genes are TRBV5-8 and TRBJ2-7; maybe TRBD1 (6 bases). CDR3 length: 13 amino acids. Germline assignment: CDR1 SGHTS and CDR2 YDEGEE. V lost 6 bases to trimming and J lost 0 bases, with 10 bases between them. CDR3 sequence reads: CASIIRGSYEQYF. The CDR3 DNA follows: TGTGCCAGCATCATCAGGGGCTCCTACGAGCAGTACTTC.

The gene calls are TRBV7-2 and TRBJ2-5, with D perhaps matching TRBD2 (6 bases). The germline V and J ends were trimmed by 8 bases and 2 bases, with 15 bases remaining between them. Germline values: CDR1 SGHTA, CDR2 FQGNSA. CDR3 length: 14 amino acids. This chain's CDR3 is CASVRGSGQETQYF. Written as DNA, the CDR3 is TGTGCCAGCGTTCGGGGGAGCGGTCAAGAGACCCAGTACTTC.

The CDR3 is CASRQERAGNSPLHF. Written as DNA, the CDR3 is TGCGCCAGCAGGCAGGAGAGGGCCGGGAATTCACCCCTCCACTTT. This chain uses TRBV10-1 with TRBJ1-6; D is ambiguous. This CDR3 is built from 15 residues. Trimming took off 6 bases at V and 7 bases at J, with 16 bases between the two ends. CDR1 is WNHNN, CDR2 SYGVQD, per germline (reference sequence).

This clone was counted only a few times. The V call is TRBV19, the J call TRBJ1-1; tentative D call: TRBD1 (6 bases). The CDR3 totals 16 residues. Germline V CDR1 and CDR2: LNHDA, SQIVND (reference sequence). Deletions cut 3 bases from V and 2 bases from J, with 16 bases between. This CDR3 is CASSMNGQPTNTEAFF. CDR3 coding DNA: TGTGCCAGTAGTATGAATGGACAGCCTACTAACACTGAAGCTTTCTTT. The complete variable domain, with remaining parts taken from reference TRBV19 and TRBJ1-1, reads DGGITQSPKYLFRKEGQNVTLSCEQNLNHDAMYWYRQDPGQGLRLIYYSQIVNDFQKGDIAEGYSVSREKKESFPLTVTSAQKNPTAFYLCASSMNGQPTNTEAFFGQGTRLTVV.

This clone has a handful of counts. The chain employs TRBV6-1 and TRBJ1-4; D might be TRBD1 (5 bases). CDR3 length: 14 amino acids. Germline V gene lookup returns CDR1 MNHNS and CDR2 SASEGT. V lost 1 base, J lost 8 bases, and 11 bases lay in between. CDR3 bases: TGTGCCAGCAGTGAAGAAGACAGAACCGAAAAACTGTTTTTT. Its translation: CASSEEDRTEKLFF.

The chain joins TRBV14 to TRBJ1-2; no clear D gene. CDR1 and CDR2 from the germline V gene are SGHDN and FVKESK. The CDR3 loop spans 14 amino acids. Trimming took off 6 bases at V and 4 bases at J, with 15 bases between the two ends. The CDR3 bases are TGTGCCAGCAGTTTCAACAGCCACCCCTATGGCTACACCTTC. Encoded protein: CASSFNSHPYGYTF.